The next 26 T cell receptor beta chains were all read from a single sample in a study of OX40 agonist ivuxolimab in advanced cancers. Profiled with immunoSEQ multiplex PCR; TCRdb holds only in-frame clones, not every one. The sample lists 66,000 or so clones; 75% to 90% were seen once. The sequenced sample was CD4+ or CD8+ T cells sorted from blood, obtained in a trial of the OX40 agonist ivuxolimab. Receptors originate from an adult with an advanced solid tumor such as melanoma, head and neck, liver or kidney cancer.

The chain combines TRBV19 with TRBJ1-5; D is possibly TRBD1 (6 bases). This CDR3 comprises 12 residues. V shed 5 bases and J shed 11 bases, with 13 bases lying between them. The germline V gene has CDR1 LNHDA and CDR2 SQIVND (reference sequence). CDR3 in amino acids: CASSLGEGAQHF. CDR3 nucleotides: TGTGCCAGTAGTTTGGGGGAGGGGGCCCAGCATTTT.

V gene TRBV5-6 combines with J gene TRBJ2-2, with a weak D call TRBD2 (5 bases). CDR1 and CDR2 (germline): SGHDT, YYEEEE. V lost 0 bases and J 7 bases, leaving 13 bases between the germline ends. The length of the CDR3 is 15 residues. The chain's CDR3 is CASSLVASPDGELFF. The CDR3 nucleotides read TGTGCCAGCAGCTTGGTGGCTAGCCCGGACGGGGAGCTGTTTTTT.

The chain recombines TRBV18 with TRBJ1-2, with D maybe TRBD1 (5 bases). In germline, CDR1 is KGHSH, CDR2 LQKENI. This CDR3 is 15 amino acids long. The V gene lost 3 bases and the J gene lost 8 bases, with 19 bases spanning the gap. CDR3 sequence: CASSPAQALRGGYTF. The DNA for the CDR3 is TGTGCCAGCTCACCCGCACAGGCCCTTCGGGGAGGCTACACCTTC.

The chain uses TRBV7-9 and TRBJ2-2, with D uncertain. The V gene lost 0 bases and the J gene lost 1 base, with 3 bases spanning the gap. The germline CDR1 and CDR2 sequences are SEHNR and FQNEAQ (reference sequence). There are 14 residues in the CDR3. Written as DNA, the CDR3 is TGTGCCAGCAGCTTAGCAGGGAACACCGGGGAGCTGTTTTTT. Translating it yields CASSLAGNTGELFF.

The rearrangement uses TRBV28 and TRBJ1-5, with no clear D. Trimming removed 8 bases from V and 3 bases from J, with 5 bases in between. In germline, CDR1 is MDHEN, CDR2 SYDVKM. The length of the CDR3 is 11 residues. Here the CDR3 reads CASGFNQPQHF. Here the CDR3 DNA reads TGTGCCAGCGGCTTCAATCAGCCCCAGCATTTT.

This chain uses TRBV25-1 with TRBJ2-5; the match to TRBD2 covers 12 bases. The CDR3 covers 14 residues. Trimming at V came to 4 bases and at J to 7 bases, leaving 4 bases not matched to a gene. Germline loops: CDR1 MGHDK, CDR2 SYGVNS. For the CDR3, the DNA is TGTGCCAGCAGTGTAACTAGCGGGAGGTTGACCCAGTACTTC. This encodes CASSVTSGRLTQYF.

J is TRBJ2-7 and V is TRBV6-5, with D possibly called TRBD1 or TRBD2 (5 bases each). The CDR3 covers 14 residues. V was shortened by 6 bases and J by 0 bases, with 12 bases between the two germline ends. Germline lookup yields CDR1 MNHEY and CDR2 SVGAGI. CDR3 sequence: CASSRKGSSYEQYF. The CDR3 DNA follows: TGTGCCAGCAGCCGTAAGGGGAGCTCCTACGAGCAGTACTTC.

The chain recombines TRBV2 with TRBJ2-7; no firm D call. CDR3 size: 14 residues. Germline assignment: CDR1 SNHLY and CDR2 FYNNEI. V gave up 7 bases and J gave up 7 bases, with 20 bases separating them. The CDR3 sequence: CASTEEISLGEQYF. CDR3 DNA: TGTGCCAGCACCGAAGAGATCTCTCTTGGGGAGCAGTACTTC.

This clone occurred once. This rearrangement joins TRBV30 to TRBJ2-2, with unresolved D. The CDR3 covers 15 residues. The ends were cut back, 8 bases at V and 4 bases at J, with 20 bases in the middle. The germline V gene has CDR1 GTSNPN and CDR2 SVGIG (reference sequence). The CDR3 region has the DNA TGTGCCCTCCATTACCCTGGCAGCCGCACCGGGGAGCTGTTTTTT. It is translated as CALHYPGSRTGELFF. Based on the CDR3 plus reference TRBV30 and TRBJ2-2, the full variable domain is SQTIHQWPATLVQPVGSPLSLECTVEGTSNPNLYWYRQAAGRGLQLLFYSVGIGQISSEVPQNLSASRPQDRQFILSSKKLLLSDSGFYLCALHYPGSRTGELFFGEGSRLTVL.

This clone appeared a single time. This sequence joins TRBV5-1 and TRBJ1-1; D is uncertain. Germline lookup yields CDR1 SGHRS and CDR2 YFSETQ. The V end lost 0 bases, the J end lost 0 bases, and 9 bases lay between the germline ends. CDR3 length: 15 residues. CDR3 sequence reads: CASSLAPTLNTEAFF. DNA of the CDR3: TGCGCCAGCAGCTTGGCCCCAACGTTGAACACTGAAGCTTTCTTT.

This chain's CDR3 is CASSLGGRGYEQYF. The CDR3 nucleotides are TGTGCCAGCAGCCTAGGGGGCAGGGGTTACGAGCAGTACTTC. The chain couples TRBV7-8 to TRBJ2-5; the match to TRBD1 covers 7 bases. The J call may be in error: the DNA end matches TRBJ2-7 better. CDR3 length: 14 residues. Germline CDR1 is SGHVS and CDR2 is FQNEAQ.

The V and J genes are TRBV28 and TRBJ1-2, with D tentatively TRBD1 (6 bases). V shed 5 bases and J shed 4 bases, with 14 bases lying between them. The CDR3 runs 14 residues. Germline V CDR1 and CDR2: MDHEN, SYDVKM. The CDR3 spells CASSGSGTPYGYTF. The CDR3, as DNA: TGTGCCAGCAGTGGATCCGGGACACCCTATGGCTACACCTTC.

The chain has TRBV5-1 and TRBJ1-2; TRBD1 is a possible D gene (5 bases). V dropped 0 bases and J dropped 5 bases, with 14 bases sitting between them. The CDR3 is made up of 15 amino acids. Germline V gene sequence: CDR1 SGHRS, CDR2 YFSETQ. This chain's CDR3 is CASSLGPGLDYGYTF. The DNA for the CDR3 is TGCGCCAGCAGCTTGGGGCCAGGGTTGGATTATGGCTACACCTTC.

The chain links TRBV7-9 to TRBJ1-1, with 7 nucleotides matching TRBD1. CDR1 is SEHNR, CDR2 FQNEAQ, per germline (reference sequence). V shed 4 bases and J 4 bases; nucleotides not matched to a gene: 9. The CDR3 extends over 15 amino acids. In DNA, the CDR3 is TGTGCCAGCAGCTCCTCAGGGGGGAAGGTCACTGAAGCTTTCTTT. Amino acids: CASSSSGGKVTEAFF.

Comments on this clone: The germline gene is not matched at one end of the junction; a read error may be the cause. The chain is built from TRBV2 and TRBJ2-1; 9 bases match TRBD2. The CDR3 loop spans 15 amino acids. Looked up from germline, CDR1 is SNHLY and CDR2 is FYNNEI. CDR3 sequence reads: CASSYLAGAYNKQFF. In DNA, the CDR3 is TGTGCCAGCAGTTATTTAGCGGGAGCCTACAATAAGCAGTTCTTC.

The chain carries TRBV28 and TRBJ2-5; 13 nucleotides match TRBD2. V was clipped by 4 bases and J by 2 bases; unmatched bases: 10. The CDR3 consists of 18 residues. Germline V lookup: CDR1 MDHEN, CDR2 SYDVKM. CDR3 amino acids: CASSSWTSGRGIQETQYF. The CDR3 region has the DNA TGTGCCAGCAGTTCCTGGACTAGCGGGAGAGGGATACAAGAGACCCAGTACTTC.

This clone occurred once. This chain connects TRBV27 to TRBJ2-7, with TRBD2 matching over 12 bases. CDR1 and CDR2 from the germline V gene are MNHEY and SMNVEV (reference sequence). V gave up 4 bases and J gave up 2 bases; unmatched junction bases: 6. CDR3 length: 16 amino acids. The CDR3 DNA follows: TGTGCCAGCAGTTCTCTTTGGACTAGCGGGGCCTACGAGCAGTACTTC. Amino acids: CASSSLWTSGAYEQYF.

This rearrangement joins TRBV7-2 to TRBJ2-1; 9 positions match TRBD2. V lost 5 bases and J lost 0; bases outside the gene matches: 2. The CDR3 has 15 amino acids. Germline V gene sequence: CDR1 SGHTA, CDR2 FQGNSA. CDR3 DNA sequence: TGTGCCAGCAGCCTTAGCGGGAGCTCCTACAATGAGCAGTTCTTC. It codes for CASSLSGSSYNEQFF.

The chain combines TRBV5-1 with TRBJ2-7, with D possibly TRBD1 on 6 matching bases. Germline V CDR1 and CDR2: SGHRS, YFSETQ. V lost 4 bases, J lost 7 bases, and 24 bases lay in between. The CDR3 covers 16 residues. The CDR3 sequence is CASSKDSSLRLGEQYF. In DNA form, the CDR3 reads TGCGCCAGCAGCAAGGACAGCTCACTTCGCTTGGGAGAGCAGTACTTC. The full variable domain, rest sourced from reference TRBV5-1 and TRBJ2-7, is KAGVTQTPRYLIKTRGQQVTLSCSPISGHRSVSWYQQTPGQGLQFLFEYFSETQRNKGNFPGRFSGRQFSNSRSEMNVSTLELGDSALYLCASSKDSSLRLGEQYFGPGTRLTVT.

The rearrangement links TRBV7-3 to TRBJ2-1, with 7 nucleotides matching TRBD2. Germline V gives CDR1 SGHTA, CDR2 FQGTGA. This CDR3 has 13 amino acids. Germline trimming cut 0 bases from V and 14 bases from J; bases unmatched to any gene: 7. The CDR3 DNA follows: TGTGCCAGCAGCTTAACATCCGGGGGGAGAGAGTTCTTC. Encoded protein: CASSLTSGGREFF. Based on the CDR3 plus reference TRBV7-3 and TRBJ2-1, the full variable domain is GAGVSQTPSNKVTEKGKYVELRCDPISGHTALYWYRQSLGQGPEFLIYFQGTGAADDSGLPNDRFFAVRPEGSVSTLKIQRTERGDSAVYLCASSLTSGGREFFGPGTRLTVL.

This clone was detected once. This chain uses TRBV29-1 with TRBJ1-2; D perhaps matches TRBD1 (6 bases). Trimming took 7 bases from V and 3 from J, leaving 12 bases between them. CDR3 length: 12 amino acids. Germline loops: CDR1 SQVTM, CDR2 ANQGSEA. Here the CDR3 reads CSAQQGDYGYTF. In DNA, the CDR3 is TGCAGCGCGCAACAGGGAGACTATGGCTACACCTTC. Drawing the rest from reference TRBV29-1 and TRBJ1-2, the complete variable domain is SAVISQKPSRDICQRGTSLTIQCQVDSQVTMMFWYRQQPGQSLTLIATANQGSEATYESGFVIDKFPISRPNLTFSTLTVSNMSPEDSSIYLCSAQQGDYGYTFGSGTRLTVV.

This chain joins TRBV6-6 and TRBJ2-1, with D hard to call. This CDR3 is 14 amino acids long. Germline V gene lookup returns CDR1 MNHNY and CDR2 SVGAGI (reference sequence). V was clipped by 4 bases and J by 3 bases, with 10 bases between them. This chain's CDR3 is CASSSSGDYNEQFF. CDR3 DNA sequence: TGTGCCAGCAGTTCATCGGGTGACTACAATGAGCAGTTCTTC.

The chain uses TRBV11-2 and TRBJ2-5; 7 bases are a match to TRBD1. CDR1 and CDR2 from the germline V gene are SGHAT and FQNNGV. Germline trimming cut 2 bases from V and 6 bases from J; bases unmatched to any gene: 12. The CDR3 has 16 residues. The CDR3 is CASSLTQGIFVKTQYF. CDR3 in DNA: TGTGCCAGCAGCTTAACACAGGGGATTTTTGTAAAGACCCAGTACTTC.

In this sample, this clone turned up a few times. This chain's CDR3 is CASSERGPPLHF. The CDR3 DNA reads TGCGCCAGCAGTGAACGGGGGCCACCCCTCCACTTT. The chain employs TRBV10-2 and TRBJ1-6, with D possibly being TRBD1 (6 bases). Germline V CDR1 and CDR2: WSHSY, SAAADI. This CDR3 is 12 amino acids long. V lost 3 bases and J 11 bases, leaving 8 bases between the germline ends.

The V call is TRBV5-1, the J call TRBJ2-5; TRBD1 agrees at 8 bases. Losses at the gene ends were 4 bases for V and 1 base for J; bases not matched to a gene: 6. Looked up from germline, CDR1 is SGHRS and CDR2 is YFSETQ. The CDR3 has 15 residues. The CDR3 DNA sequence: TGCGCCAGCAGCAATTCCGGACAGGGCCAAGAGACCCAGTACTTC. Translating it yields CASSNSGQGQETQYF.

The gene calls are TRBV11-2 and TRBJ1-5; D unresolved. V was pared by 0 bases and J by 1 base, with 10 bases between. Germline V gene data show CDR1 as SGHAT and CDR2 as FQNNGV. The CDR3 is made up of 16 amino acids. The CDR3 loop is CASSLDGGGSNQPQHF. The CDR3 DNA sequence: TGTGCCAGCAGCTTAGATGGCGGCGGAAGCAATCAGCCCCAGCATTTT.